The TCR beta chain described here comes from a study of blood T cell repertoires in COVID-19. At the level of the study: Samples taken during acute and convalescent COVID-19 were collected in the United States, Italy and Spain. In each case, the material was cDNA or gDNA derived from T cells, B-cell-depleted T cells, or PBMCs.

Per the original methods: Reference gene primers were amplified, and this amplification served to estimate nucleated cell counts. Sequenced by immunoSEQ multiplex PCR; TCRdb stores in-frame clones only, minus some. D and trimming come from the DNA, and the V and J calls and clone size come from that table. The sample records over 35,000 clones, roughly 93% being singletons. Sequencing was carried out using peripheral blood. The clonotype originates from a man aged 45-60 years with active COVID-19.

CDR3 residues: CAWSEGLATEAFF. DNA of the CDR3: TGTGCCTGGAGTGAGGGACTGGCCACTGAAGCTTTCTTT. This chain uses TRBV30 with TRBJ1-1; weak D call: TRBD1 (5 bases). The germline V gene has CDR1 GTSNPN and CDR2 SVGIG (reference sequence). The V and J ends lost 1 base and 4 bases respectively, with 10 bases between them. The CDR3 runs 13 residues.